Sequencing of this T cell receptor (beta chain) was carried out in a study of T cells in Graves' hyperthyroidism and ophthalmopathy. TCR beta CDR3 region amplification was performed from RNA transcripts. First-round RT-PCR targeting the TCR CDR3 was performed with the HTBI primer set. TCRdb used MiXCR to reprocess the multiplex PCR reads, holding one entry per CDR3 protein. The data hold 300,000 or so distinct CDR3 sequences, with around 20% observed a single time. Study-wide results and limits: Model-based prediction identified ophthalmopathy a median about 7 months prior to its onset.

This clonotype was seen more than once but under ten times. Its antigen is currently unknown. The V and J ends lost 5 bases and 0 bases respectively, with 15 bases between them. CDR3 length: 16 amino acids. Patients between 18 and 65 years old had hyperthyroidism, newly diagnosed and lasting under 2 months. Thyroid ultrasound and orbital computed tomography, with clinical symptoms and serum thyroxine and TRAb, informed diagnoses. PBMCs were obtained from approximately 10 ml fresh peripheral blood. The chain links TRBV12-3 or TRBV12-4 to TRBJ2-3, with TRBD2 as a possible D gene (6 bases). This receptor was obtained from a woman between 45 and 65 years old with Graves' hyperthyroidism. The sample comprised blood. The DNA for the CDR3 is TGTGCCAGCAGTCGACTAGTGGGACTCAGCACAGATACGCAGTATTTT. Amino acids: CASSRLVGLSTDTQYF.